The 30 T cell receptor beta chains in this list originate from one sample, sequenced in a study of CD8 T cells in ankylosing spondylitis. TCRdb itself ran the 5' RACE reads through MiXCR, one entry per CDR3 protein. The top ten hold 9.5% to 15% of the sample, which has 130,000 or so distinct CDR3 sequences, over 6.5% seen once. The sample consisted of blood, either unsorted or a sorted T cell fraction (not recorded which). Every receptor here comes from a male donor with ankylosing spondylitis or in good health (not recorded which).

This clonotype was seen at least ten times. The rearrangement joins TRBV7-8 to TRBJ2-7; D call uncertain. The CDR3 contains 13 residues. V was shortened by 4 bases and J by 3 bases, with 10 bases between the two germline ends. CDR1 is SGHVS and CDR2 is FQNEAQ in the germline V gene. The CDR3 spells CASSSRKGYEQYF. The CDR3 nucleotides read TGTGCCAGCAGCTCCCGCAAGGGCTACGAGCAGTACTTC.

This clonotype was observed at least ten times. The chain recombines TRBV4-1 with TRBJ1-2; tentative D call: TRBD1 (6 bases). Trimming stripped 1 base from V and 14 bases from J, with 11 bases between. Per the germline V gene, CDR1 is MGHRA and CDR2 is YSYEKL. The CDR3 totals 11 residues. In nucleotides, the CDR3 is TGCGCCAGCAGCCAAGGGGGGCCCGGGACCTTC. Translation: CASSQGGPGTF.

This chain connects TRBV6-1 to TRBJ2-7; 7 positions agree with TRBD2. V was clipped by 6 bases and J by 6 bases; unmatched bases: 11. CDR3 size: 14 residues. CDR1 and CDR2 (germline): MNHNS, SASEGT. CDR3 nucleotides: TGTGCCAGCAGGGAACTCTTTTCGGGAGGCGAGCAGTACTTC. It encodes CASRELFSGGEQYF.

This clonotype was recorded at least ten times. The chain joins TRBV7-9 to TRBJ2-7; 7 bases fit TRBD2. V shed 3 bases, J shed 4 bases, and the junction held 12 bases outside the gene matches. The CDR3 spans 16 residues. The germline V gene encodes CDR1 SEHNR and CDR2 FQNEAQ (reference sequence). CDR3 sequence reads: CASSFSVAGTTYEQYF. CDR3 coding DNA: TGTGCCAGCAGCTTTAGTGTTGCCGGGACTACTTACGAGCAGTACTTC. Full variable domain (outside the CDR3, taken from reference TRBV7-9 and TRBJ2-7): DTGVSQNPRHKITKRGQNVTFRCDPISEHNRLYWYRQTLGQGPEFLTYFQNEAQLEKSRLLSDRFSAERPKGSFSTLEIQRTEQGDSAMYLCASSFSVAGTTYEQYFGPGTRLTVT.

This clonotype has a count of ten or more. Here the CDR3 reads CASSFPQAGGTSGNIQYF. The CDR3 DNA follows: TGTGCCAGCAGCTTCCCCCAGGCGGGGGGGACTAGCGGAAACATTCAGTACTTC. The chain is built from TRBV11-2 and TRBJ2-4; 11 nucleotides align to TRBD2. CDR3 size: 18 residues. Trimming cost V 3 bases and J 6 bases; bases outside gene matches: 13. The germline V gene encodes CDR1 SGHAT and CDR2 FQNNGV.

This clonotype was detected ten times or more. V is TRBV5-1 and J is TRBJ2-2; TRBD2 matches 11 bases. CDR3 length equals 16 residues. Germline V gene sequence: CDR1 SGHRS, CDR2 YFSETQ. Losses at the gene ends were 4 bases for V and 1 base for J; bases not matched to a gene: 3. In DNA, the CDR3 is TGCGCCAGCAGCACAACTAGCGGGAGGAACACCGGGGAGCTGTTTTTT. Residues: CASSTTSGRNTGELFF.

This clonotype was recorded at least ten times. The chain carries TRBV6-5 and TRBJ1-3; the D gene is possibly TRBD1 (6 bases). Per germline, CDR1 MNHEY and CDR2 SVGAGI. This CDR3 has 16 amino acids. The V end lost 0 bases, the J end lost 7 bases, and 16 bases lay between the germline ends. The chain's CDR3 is CASSYSMLQGWNTIYF. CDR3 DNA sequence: TGTGCCAGCAGTTACTCGATGTTACAGGGATGGAACACCATATATTTT.

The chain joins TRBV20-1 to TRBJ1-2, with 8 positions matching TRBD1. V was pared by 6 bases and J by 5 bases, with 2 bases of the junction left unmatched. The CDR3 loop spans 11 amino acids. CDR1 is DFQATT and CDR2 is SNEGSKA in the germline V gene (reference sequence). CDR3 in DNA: TGCAGTGCCAGGACAGGGTATGGCTACACCTTC. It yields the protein CSARTGYGYTF.

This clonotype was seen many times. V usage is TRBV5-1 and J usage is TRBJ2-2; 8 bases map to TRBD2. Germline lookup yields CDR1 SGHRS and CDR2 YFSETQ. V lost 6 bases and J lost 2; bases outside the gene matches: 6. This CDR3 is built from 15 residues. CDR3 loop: CASTRTSYNTGELFF. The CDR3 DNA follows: TGCGCCAGCACACGGACTAGCTACAACACCGGGGAGCTGTTTTTT.

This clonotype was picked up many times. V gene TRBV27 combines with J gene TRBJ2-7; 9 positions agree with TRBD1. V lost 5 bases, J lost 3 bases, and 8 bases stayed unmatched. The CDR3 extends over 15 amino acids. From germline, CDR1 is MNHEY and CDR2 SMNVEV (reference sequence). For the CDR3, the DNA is TGTGCCAGCAGTCATAGGGACAGGGCGCTCTACGAGCAGTACTTC. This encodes CASSHRDRALYEQYF.

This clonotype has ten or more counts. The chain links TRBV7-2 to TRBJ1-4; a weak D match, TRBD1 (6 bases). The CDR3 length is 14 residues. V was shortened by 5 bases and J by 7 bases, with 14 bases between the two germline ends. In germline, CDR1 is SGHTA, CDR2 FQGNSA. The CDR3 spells CASSPQGQSEKLFF. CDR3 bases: TGTGCCAGCAGCCCACAGGGCCAAAGTGAAAAACTGTTTTTT.

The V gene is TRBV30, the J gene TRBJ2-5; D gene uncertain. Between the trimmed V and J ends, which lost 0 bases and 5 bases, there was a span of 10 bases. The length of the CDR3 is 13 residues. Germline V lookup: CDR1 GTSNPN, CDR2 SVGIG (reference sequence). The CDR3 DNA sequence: TGTGCCTGGAGTGTACGGGTTTTGGAGACCCAGTACTTC. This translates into CAWSVRVLETQYF.

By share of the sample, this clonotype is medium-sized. The CDR3 protein is CASSVLGGLQYF. In DNA, the CDR3 is TGTGCCAGCAGCGTATTGGGCGGGCTGCAGTACTTC. The chain employs TRBV9 and TRBJ2-7; D possibly corresponds to TRBD2 (5 bases). The CDR3 has 12 residues. The germline V and J ends were trimmed by 1 base and 9 bases, with 11 bases remaining between them. Germline CDR1 is SGDLS and CDR2 is YYNGEE.

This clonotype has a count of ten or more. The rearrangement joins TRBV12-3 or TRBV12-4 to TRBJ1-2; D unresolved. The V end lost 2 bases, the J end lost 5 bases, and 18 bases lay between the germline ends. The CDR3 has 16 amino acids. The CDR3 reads CASSLWREGPVYGYTF. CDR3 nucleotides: TGTGCCAGCAGTTTATGGAGGGAAGGGCCCGTTTATGGCTACACCTTC.

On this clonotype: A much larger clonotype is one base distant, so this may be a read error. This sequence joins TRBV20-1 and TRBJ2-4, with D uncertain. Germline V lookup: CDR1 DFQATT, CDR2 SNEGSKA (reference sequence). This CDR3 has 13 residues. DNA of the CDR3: TGCAGTGCTCCCCTATCAGCCAAAAGCATTCAGTACTTC. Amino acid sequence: CSAPLSAKSIQYF.

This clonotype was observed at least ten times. CDR3 bases: TGCAGCGTTGTGGACAGGGGAGGCTACAATGAGCAGTTCTTC. Translation: CSVVDRGGYNEQFF. This rearrangement joins TRBV29-1 to TRBJ2-1; 9 nucleotides match TRBD1. Germline-derived CDR1 and CDR2 are SQVTM and ANQGSEA. V was pared by 4 bases and J by 3 bases, with 4 bases of the junction left unmatched. The CDR3 length is 14 residues.

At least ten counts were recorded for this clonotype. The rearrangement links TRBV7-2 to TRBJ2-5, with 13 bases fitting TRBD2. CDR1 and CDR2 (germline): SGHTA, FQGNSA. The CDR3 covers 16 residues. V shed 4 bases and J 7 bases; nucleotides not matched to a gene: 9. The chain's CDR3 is CASSSILAGGRGTQYF. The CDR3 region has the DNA TGTGCCAGCAGCTCCATACTAGCGGGAGGGCGAGGGACCCAGTACTTC. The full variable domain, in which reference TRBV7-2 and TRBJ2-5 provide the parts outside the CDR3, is GAGVSQSPSNKVTEKGKDVELRCDPISGHTALYWYRQSLGQGLEFLIYFQGNSAPDKSGLPSDRFSAERTGGSVSTLTIQRTQQEDSAVYLCASSSILAGGRGTQYFGPGTRLLVL.

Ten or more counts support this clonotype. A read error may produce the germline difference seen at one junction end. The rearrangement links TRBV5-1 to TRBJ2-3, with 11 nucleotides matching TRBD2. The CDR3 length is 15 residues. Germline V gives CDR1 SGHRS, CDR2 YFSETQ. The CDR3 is CASRLGLAVTDTQYF. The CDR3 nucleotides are TGCGCCAGCAGATTGGGACTAGCGGTCACAGATACGCAGTATTTT.

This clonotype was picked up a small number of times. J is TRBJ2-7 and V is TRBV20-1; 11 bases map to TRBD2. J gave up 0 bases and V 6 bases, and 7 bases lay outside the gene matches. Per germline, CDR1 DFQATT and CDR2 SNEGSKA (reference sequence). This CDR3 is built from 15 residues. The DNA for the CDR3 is TGCAGTGCCTTTAGCGGGAGGGATAGCTCCTACGAGCAGTACTTC. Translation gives CSAFSGRDSSYEQYF.

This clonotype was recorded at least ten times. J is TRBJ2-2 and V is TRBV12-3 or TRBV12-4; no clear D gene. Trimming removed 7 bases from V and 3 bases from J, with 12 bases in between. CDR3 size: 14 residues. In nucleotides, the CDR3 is TGTGCCAGCACCCCCCAACGGGACACCGGGGAGCTGTTTTTT. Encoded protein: CASTPQRDTGELFF.

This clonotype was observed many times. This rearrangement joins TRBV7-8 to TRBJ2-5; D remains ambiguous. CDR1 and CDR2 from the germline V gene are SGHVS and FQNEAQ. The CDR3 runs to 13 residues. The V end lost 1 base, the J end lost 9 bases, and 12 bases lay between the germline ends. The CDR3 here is CASSLEVLMSQYF. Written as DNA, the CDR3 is TGTGCCAGCAGCTTAGAGGTTCTAATGTCCCAGTACTTC.

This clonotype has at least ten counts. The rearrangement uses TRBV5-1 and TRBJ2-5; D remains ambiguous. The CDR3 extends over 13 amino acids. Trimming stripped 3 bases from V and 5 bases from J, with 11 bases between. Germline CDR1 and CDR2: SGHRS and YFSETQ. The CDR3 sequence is CASSSNPQETQYF. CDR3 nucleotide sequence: TGCGCCAGCAGCTCAAACCCCCAGGAGACCCAGTACTTC.

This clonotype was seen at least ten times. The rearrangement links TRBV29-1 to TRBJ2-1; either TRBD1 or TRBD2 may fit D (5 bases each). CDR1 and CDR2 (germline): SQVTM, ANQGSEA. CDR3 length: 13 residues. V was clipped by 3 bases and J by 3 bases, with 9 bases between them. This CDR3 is CSVDRGIYNEQFF. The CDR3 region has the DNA TGCAGCGTTGACCGGGGCATCTACAATGAGCAGTTCTTC.

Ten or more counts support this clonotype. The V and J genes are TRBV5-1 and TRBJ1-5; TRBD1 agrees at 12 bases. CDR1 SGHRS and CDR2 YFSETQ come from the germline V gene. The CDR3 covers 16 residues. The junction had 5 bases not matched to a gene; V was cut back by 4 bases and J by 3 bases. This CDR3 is CASSPGTGGFNQPQHF. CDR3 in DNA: TGCGCCAGCAGCCCAGGGACAGGGGGCTTCAATCAGCCCCAGCATTTT.

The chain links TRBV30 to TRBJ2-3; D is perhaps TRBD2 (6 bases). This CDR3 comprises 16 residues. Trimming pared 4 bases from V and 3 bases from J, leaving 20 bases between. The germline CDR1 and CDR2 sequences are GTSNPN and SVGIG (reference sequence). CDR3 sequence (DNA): TGTGCCTGGACGACGGAGGGCCTAGTTAAGACAGATACGCAGTATTTT. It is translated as CAWTTEGLVKTDTQYF. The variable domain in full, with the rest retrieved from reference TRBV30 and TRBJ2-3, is SQTIHQWPATLVQPVGSPLSLECTVEGTSNPNLYWYRQAAGRGLQLLFYSVGIGQISSEVPQNLSASRPQDRQFILSSKKLLLSDSGFYLCAWTTEGLVKTDTQYFGPGTRLTVL.

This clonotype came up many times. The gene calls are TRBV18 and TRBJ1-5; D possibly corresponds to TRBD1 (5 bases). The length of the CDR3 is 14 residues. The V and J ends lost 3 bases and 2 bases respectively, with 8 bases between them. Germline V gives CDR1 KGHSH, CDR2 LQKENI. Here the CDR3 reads CASSPGRGNQPQHF. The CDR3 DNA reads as TGTGCCAGCTCACCGGGGCGGGGCAATCAGCCCCAGCATTTT.

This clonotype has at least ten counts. The CDR3 protein is CASSLDGKRPQHF. The CDR3 nucleotides are TGTGCCAGCAGCTTAGATGGCAAACGGCCCCAGCATTTT. This chain uses TRBV7-2 with TRBJ1-5; unclear D gene. Between the trimmed V and J ends, which lost 1 base and 9 bases, there was a span of 10 bases. This CDR3 has 13 residues. Per the germline V gene, CDR1 is SGHTA and CDR2 is FQGNSA.

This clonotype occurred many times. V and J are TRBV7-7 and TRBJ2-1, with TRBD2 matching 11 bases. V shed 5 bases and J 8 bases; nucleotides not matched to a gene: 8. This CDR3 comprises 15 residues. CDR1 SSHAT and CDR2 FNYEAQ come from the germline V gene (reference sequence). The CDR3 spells CASSRRPTSGDEQFF. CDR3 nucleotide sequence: TGTGCCAGCAGCCGCCGACCGACTAGCGGGGATGAGCAGTTCTTC.

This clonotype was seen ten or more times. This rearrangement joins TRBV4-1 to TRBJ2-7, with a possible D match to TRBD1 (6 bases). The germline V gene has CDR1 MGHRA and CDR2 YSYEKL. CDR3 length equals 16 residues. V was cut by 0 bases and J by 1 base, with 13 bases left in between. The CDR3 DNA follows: TGCGCCAGCAGCCAAGATCGTGGGACACCGTCCTACGAGCAGTACTTC. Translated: CASSQDRGTPSYEQYF.

As DNA, the CDR3 is TGCGCCAGCAGCTATGGACAGGCCGGAAACACCATATATTTT. It codes for CASSYGQAGNTIYF. This chain links TRBV5-1 with TRBJ1-3, with 7 nucleotides matching TRBD1. The CDR3 extends over 14 amino acids. Germline V gene sequence: CDR1 SGHRS, CDR2 YFSETQ. With 3 bases clipped from V and 4 bases from J, the junction kept 4 bases outside the gene matches. The full variable domain, rest sourced from reference TRBV5-1 and TRBJ1-3, is KAGVTQTPRYLIKTRGQQVTLSCSPISGHRSVSWYQQTPGQGLQFLFEYFSETQRNKGNFPGRFSGRQFSNSRSEMNVSTLELGDSALYLCASSYGQAGNTIYFGEGSWLTVV.